What follows are 31 T cell receptor beta chains derived from one specimen sequenced in a study of T cells of healthy individuals. Using its own MiXCR run on the 5' RACE reads, TCRdb lists one record per CDR3 protein. This sample has approximately 50,000 distinct CDR3 sequences, with roughly 15% found just once. Receptors originate from a human donor in good health.

Regarding this clonotype: A read error may account for a junction end that differs from germline. J is TRBJ2-1 and V is TRBV6-1; possible D gene TRBD1, 7 bases. Germline lookup yields CDR1 MNHNS and CDR2 SASEGT. The length of the CDR3 is 15 residues. This CDR3 is CASRKDRDSYNEQLF. CDR3 coding DNA: TGTGCCAGCAGGAAAGACAGGGACTCCTACAATGAGCAGTTATTC.

This rearrangement joins TRBV24-1 to TRBJ2-1, with 11 bases fitting TRBD2. The CDR3 extends over 16 amino acids. With 3 bases clipped from V and 6 bases from J, the junction kept 6 bases outside the gene matches. In germline, CDR1 is KGHDR, CDR2 SFDVKD. The CDR3 nucleotides are TGTGCCACCAGTGATGTGACTAGCGGGATTCCCAATGAGCAGTTCTTC. This sequence encodes CATSDVTSGIPNEQFF.

This clonotype has at least ten counts. The V gene is TRBV6-4, the J gene TRBJ2-1, with D tentatively TRBD1 (6 bases). The CDR3 length is 15 residues. V was cut by 2 bases and J by 4 bases, with 12 bases left in between. Germline lookup yields CDR1 MRHNA and CDR2 SNTAGT. The CDR3 region has the DNA TGTGCCAGCAGTGACACGGACAGTAGTTACAATGAGCAGTTCTTC. Translating gives CASSDTDSSYNEQFF.

The V call is TRBV29-1, the J call TRBJ1-4; D not certain. The CDR3 is 14 amino acids. V shed 0 bases and J shed 7 bases, with 12 bases lying between them. Germline V CDR1 and CDR2: SQVTM, ANQGSEA. CDR3 DNA sequence: TGCAGCGTTGAAGAGGGAAACCGGCCTGAAAAACTGTTTTTT. It is translated as CSVEEGNRPEKLFF.

The chain couples TRBV7-3 to TRBJ2-3; D perhaps matches TRBD2 (6 bases). The V end lost 3 bases, the J end lost 6 bases, and 16 bases lay between the germline ends. CDR1 is SGHTA, CDR2 FQGTGA, per germline. The CDR3 length is 15 residues. CDR3 sequence: CASSFGAGRWDTQYF. Here the CDR3 DNA reads TGTGCCAGCAGCTTCGGGGCGGGGAGGTGGGATACGCAGTATTTT. The whole variable domain, filled in from reference TRBV7-3 and TRBJ2-3, reads GAGVSQTPSNKVTEKGKYVELRCDPISGHTALYWYRQSLGQGPEFLIYFQGTGAADDSGLPNDRFFAVRPEGSVSTLKIQRTERGDSAVYLCASSFGAGRWDTQYFGPGTRLTVL.

This clonotype has only a few counts. This chain links TRBV6-2 or TRBV6-3 with TRBJ2-7, with 9 bases fitting TRBD2. Per germline, CDR1 MNHEY and CDR2 SVGEGT. This CDR3 comprises 13 residues. Trimming removed 3 bases from V and 6 bases from J; junction bases left unmatched: 3. The CDR3 loop reads CASSYSGSREQYF. As DNA, the CDR3 is TGTGCCAGCAGTTATAGCGGGAGTCGCGAGCAGTACTTC.

The chain is built from TRBV29-1 and TRBJ2-1; D possibly corresponds to TRBD2 (6 bases). Deletions cut 3 bases from V and 3 bases from J, with 6 bases between. This CDR3 spans 12 amino acids. Germline V gene lookup returns CDR1 SQVTM and CDR2 ANQGSEA. The CDR3 DNA sequence: TGCAGCGTTGAGCGGGACTACAATGAGCAGTTCTTC. Translation gives CSVERDYNEQFF.

For the CDR3, the DNA is TGTGCCAGCAGCTTAGACCCTTACACTGAAGCTTTCTTT. Encoded protein: CASSLDPYTEAFF. This chain uses TRBV7-2 with TRBJ1-1; unclear D gene. Germline loops: CDR1 SGHTA, CDR2 FQGNSA. The CDR3 is 13 residues long. Deletions cut 1 base from V and 3 bases from J, with 6 bases between.

Ten or more counts support this clonotype. V and J are TRBV27 and TRBJ1-6, with 7 bases matching TRBD1. This CDR3 region has 16 residues. V trimming: 1 base; J trimming: 6 bases; junction bases outside the gene matches: 6. Germline-derived CDR1 and CDR2 are MNHEY and SMNVEV (reference sequence). CDR3 residues: CASSLFRQGSNSPLHF. Written as DNA, the CDR3 is TGTGCCAGCAGTTTATTCCGACAGGGTAGTAATTCACCCCTCCACTTT.

J is TRBJ1-6 and V is TRBV11-2; 7 bases match TRBD1. The CDR3 is 14 residues long. Losses at the gene ends were 5 bases for V and 9 bases for J; bases not matched to a gene: 7. Looked up from germline, CDR1 is SGHAT and CDR2 is FQNNGV. CDR3 residues: CASSPSTGLSPLHF. CDR3 bases: TGTGCCAGCAGCCCTTCGACAGGGCTTTCACCCCTCCACTTT.

As concerns this clonotype: Germline and junction disagree at one end, which may indicate a read error. The V gene is TRBV12-5, the J gene TRBJ1-3; the D gene is possibly TRBD1 (5 bases). This CDR3 contains 11 residues. Germline V gene lookup returns CDR1 LGHNT and CDR2 FRNRAP. The CDR3 reads CASGWDEVNTF. In DNA, the CDR3 is TGTGCTAGTGGTTGGGACGAAGTCAATACTTTT. Together with reference TRBV12-5 and TRBJ1-3, the CDR3 gives the full variable domain: DARVTQTPRHKVTEMGQEVTMRCQPILGHNTVFWYRQTMMQGLELLAYFRNRAPLDDSGMPKDRFSAEMPDATLATLKIQPSEPRDSAVYFCASGWDEVNTFGEGSWLTVV.

The V and J genes are TRBV2 and TRBJ2-3; 7 bases align to TRBD2. Looked up from germline, CDR1 is SNHLY and CDR2 is FYNNEI. This CDR3 comprises 15 residues. V lost 2 bases to trimming and J lost 0 bases; unmatched junction nucleotides: 2. The CDR3 region has the DNA TGTGCCAGCAGTGAATCCGGGAGGAGCACAGATACGCAGTATTTT. The encoded protein is CASSESGRSTDTQYF.

This clonotype was counted ten times or more. The genes are TRBV5-1 and TRBJ2-5; D perhaps matches TRBD2 (5 bases). This CDR3 has 13 amino acids. Germline lookup yields CDR1 SGHRS and CDR2 YFSETQ. Trimming pared 7 bases from V and 1 base from J, leaving 11 bases between. Here the CDR3 reads CASRGQAQETQYF. CDR3 nucleotide sequence: TGCGCCAGCCGAGGGCAGGCCCAAGAGACCCAGTACTTC.

This clonotype was seen ten or more times. The chain is built from TRBV19 and TRBJ2-1, with 7 bases identical to TRBD1. This CDR3 region has 15 residues. In germline, CDR1 is LNHDA, CDR2 SQIVND (reference sequence). V lost 3 bases, J lost 9 bases, and 11 bases stayed unmatched. The CDR3 nucleotides are TGTGCCAGTAGTATTGAGACAGGGTTGGTCGGTGAGCAGTTCTTC. Its translation is CASSIETGLVGEQFF.

In this sample, this clonotype turned up a few times. The chain links TRBV3-1 to TRBJ1-3, with TRBD1 identical over 7 bases. CDR3 length: 16 residues. V was pared by 4 bases and J by 0 bases, with 6 bases of the junction left unmatched. Germline V gene sequence: CDR1 LGHDT, CDR2 YNNKEL (reference sequence). In DNA form, the CDR3 reads TGTGCCAGCAGCCGCAGGGGGTCCCGCTCTGGAAACACCATATATTTT. Its translation: CASSRRGSRSGNTIYF.

The chain recombines TRBV6-6 with TRBJ2-3; D assignment may be TRBD1 or TRBD2 (5 bases each). This CDR3 has 12 residues. Germline CDR1 MNHNY, CDR2 SVGAGI (reference sequence). Between the trimmed V and J ends, which lost 8 bases and 4 bases, there was a span of 10 bases. The CDR3 spells CASAVGADTQYF. In DNA form, the CDR3 reads TGTGCCAGCGCCGTGGGGGCAGATACGCAGTATTTT.

This clonotype was counted at least ten times. The chain recombines TRBV20-1 with TRBJ2-7; D may correspond to TRBD1 or TRBD2 (5 bases each). Germline CDR1 DFQATT, CDR2 SNEGSKA (reference sequence). The ends were cut back, 8 bases at V and 3 bases at J, with 11 bases in the middle. The CDR3 is made up of 11 amino acids. DNA of the CDR3: TGCAGTCGCCCGGGGCACTACGAGCAGTACTTC. Protein sequence: CSRPGHYEQYF.

This chain connects TRBV12-3 or TRBV12-4 to TRBJ2-1; the D gene is possibly TRBD2 (6 bases). The length of the CDR3 is 15 residues. With 8 bases removed from V and 2 bases from J, the gap between germline ends came to 16 bases. This CDR3 reads CASFLGGTTYNEQFF. CDR3 nucleotides: TGTGCCAGCTTTCTGGGGGGAACTACCTACAATGAGCAGTTCTTC.

The genes are TRBV7-2 and TRBJ2-3, with D hard to call. Trimming removed 3 bases from V and 4 bases from J, with 17 bases in between. This CDR3 is 16 amino acids long. From germline, CDR1 is SGHTA and CDR2 FQGNSA. CDR3 DNA: TGTGCCAGCAGCTTGGGTCCGGGTACCATGGCAGATACGCAGTATTTT. Amino acid sequence: CASSLGPGTMADTQYF.

The chain joins TRBV10-3 to TRBJ1-1, with D perhaps matching TRBD1 (6 bases). Germline V gives CDR1 ENHRY, CDR2 SYGVKD. The CDR3 spans 12 residues. Trimming pared 11 bases from V and 0 bases from J, leaving 10 bases between. CDR3 region: CAVTGLNTEAFF. In nucleotides, the CDR3 is TGTGCCGTCACAGGGTTGAACACTGAAGCTTTCTTT.

This clonotype has a count of ten or more. This chain joins TRBV20-1 and TRBJ2-3; D remains ambiguous. Trimming removed 0 bases from V and 9 bases from J, with 10 bases in between. The CDR3 has 12 residues. Per the germline V gene, CDR1 is DFQATT and CDR2 is SNEGSKA (reference sequence). CDR3 amino acids: CSARDNRDTQYF. CDR3 nucleotide sequence: TGCAGTGCTAGAGATAACAGAGACACGCAGTATTTT.

This clonotype was counted a few times. The V gene is TRBV2, the J gene TRBJ2-7; TRBD2 matches at 8 bases. Per germline, CDR1 SNHLY and CDR2 FYNNEI. V lost 3 bases and J lost 5; bases outside the gene matches: 12. This CDR3 is 16 amino acids long. CDR3 in DNA: TGTGCCAGCAGTGAGGCCGGGGGGGCCGCTTCACACGAGCAGTACTTC. As protein: CASSEAGGAASHEQYF.

Ten or more counts support this clonotype. This rearrangement joins TRBV29-1 to TRBJ1-1; the match to TRBD1 covers 7 bases. In germline, CDR1 is SQVTM, CDR2 ANQGSEA. This CDR3 region has 16 residues. V trimming: 2 bases; J trimming: 0 bases; junction bases outside the gene matches: 9. The CDR3 spells CSVETPGQRMNTEAFF. The DNA of the CDR3 is TGCAGCGTTGAAACTCCGGGACAGAGGATGAACACTGAAGCTTTCTTT.

This clonotype was seen many times. This sequence joins TRBV15 and TRBJ1-1, with 8 bases aligning to TRBD1. The J segment lost 1 base and the V segment lost 0 bases, leaving 10 bases of the junction unmatched. The CDR3 covers 18 residues. Germline loops: CDR1 LNHNV, CDR2 YYDKDF (reference sequence). The CDR3 DNA reads as TGTGCCACCAGCAGAGATCGTCTAAAAACAGGGGGGAACACTGAAGCTTTCTTT. Protein: CATSRDRLKTGGNTEAFF.

This clonotype was picked up a small number of times. The rearrangement joins TRBV7-2 to TRBJ1-2; a weak D match, TRBD1 (5 bases). Germline assignment: CDR1 SGHTA and CDR2 FQGNSA. The V gene lost 1 base and the J gene lost 0 bases, with 12 bases spanning the gap. This CDR3 is 16 amino acids long. In DNA form, the CDR3 reads TGTGCCAGCAGCTTAGGTGGGCAGGGTTCTAACTATGGCTACACCTTC. It translates to CASSLGGQGSNYGYTF.

The chain has TRBV6-2 or TRBV6-3 and TRBJ2-3; no clear D gene. With 2 bases removed from V and 6 bases from J, the gap between germline ends came to 6 bases. The germline gives CDR1 MNHEY, CDR2 SVGEGT. The CDR3 sequence is 12 residues long. The CDR3 sequence is CASSYRADTQYF. The CDR3 DNA reads as TGTGCCAGCAGTTACAGGGCGGATACGCAGTATTTT.

This clonotype was seen more than once but under ten times. The rearrangement uses TRBV12-3 or TRBV12-4 and TRBJ2-7; D unresolved. This CDR3 comprises 11 residues. V was clipped by 6 bases and J by 3 bases, with 6 bases between them. In DNA form, the CDR3 reads TGTGCCAGCAGCGTAGACTACGAGCAGTACTTC. Translation: CASSVDYEQYF.

The sample holds many counts of this clonotype. This sequence joins TRBV29-1 and TRBJ2-1; 9 bases are shared with TRBD1. This CDR3 region has 13 residues. Germline CDR1 reads SQVTM; CDR2 reads ANQGSEA. V shed 7 bases and J 4 bases; nucleotides not matched to a gene: 5. The CDR3 DNA follows: TGCAGCGCTGCGGACAGGGGATACAATGAGCAGTTCTTC. Encoded protein: CSAADRGYNEQFF.

This clonotype was observed at least ten times. The rearrangement joins TRBV5-1 to TRBJ2-7; 10 nucleotides agree with TRBD2. The trim removed 2 bases at V and 7 bases at J, leaving 12 bases unmatched. Germline V gene sequence: CDR1 SGHRS, CDR2 YFSETQ. The CDR3 is 16 residues long. The CDR3 DNA is TGCGCCAGCAGCTTCGGTTTTGGAGCGGGGGGGTTAGAGCAGTACTTC. Protein sequence: CASSFGFGAGGLEQYF.

This clonotype was picked up a small number of times. This chain links TRBV19 with TRBJ2-2; D ambiguous. Trimming shortened V by 8 bases and J by 3 bases, and 4 bases separated the two germline ends. The CDR3 runs to 11 residues. CDR1 LNHDA and CDR2 SQIVND come from the germline V gene (reference sequence). The CDR3 is CASRYTGELFF. As DNA, the CDR3 is TGTGCCAGTCGCTACACCGGGGAGCTGTTTTTT.

This rearrangement joins TRBV5-5 to TRBJ2-2; 7 bases agree with TRBD1. There are 16 residues in the CDR3. V shed 4 bases and J 2 bases; nucleotides not matched to a gene: 8. Germline lookup yields CDR1 SGHKS and CDR2 YYEKEE (reference sequence). The CDR3: CASSLTGTVNTGELFF. The CDR3 DNA sequence: TGTGCCAGCAGCCTAACCGGGACAGTCAACACCGGGGAGCTGTTTTTT.